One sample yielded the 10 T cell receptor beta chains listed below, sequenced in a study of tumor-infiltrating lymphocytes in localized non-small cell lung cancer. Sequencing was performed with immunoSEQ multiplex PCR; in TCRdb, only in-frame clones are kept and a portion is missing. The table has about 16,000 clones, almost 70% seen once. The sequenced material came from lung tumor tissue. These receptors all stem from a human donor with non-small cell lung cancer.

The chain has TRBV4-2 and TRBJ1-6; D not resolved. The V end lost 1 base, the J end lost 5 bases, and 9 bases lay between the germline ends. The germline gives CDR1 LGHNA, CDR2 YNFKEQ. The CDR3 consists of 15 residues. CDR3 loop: CASSQVGEDNSPLHF. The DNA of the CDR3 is TGTGCCAGCAGCCAAGTTGGGGAGGATAATTCACCCCTCCACTTT.

DNA of the CDR3: TGCAGCGTTGAAGTCGAGGGAGGGGCGTACGAGCAGTACTTC. Its protein is CSVEVEGGAYEQYF. This rearrangement joins TRBV29-1 to TRBJ2-7, with 7 bases that match TRBD2. The germline V gene has CDR1 SQVTM and CDR2 ANQGSEA. This CDR3 spans 14 amino acids. V was pared by 1 base and J by 4 bases, with 7 bases of the junction left unmatched.

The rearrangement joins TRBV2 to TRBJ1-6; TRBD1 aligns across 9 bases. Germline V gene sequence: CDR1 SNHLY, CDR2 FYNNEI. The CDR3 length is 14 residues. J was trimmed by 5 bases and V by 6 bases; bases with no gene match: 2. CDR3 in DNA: TGTGCCAGCAGCAGGACAGGGGATAATTCACCCCTCCACTTT. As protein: CASSRTGDNSPLHF.

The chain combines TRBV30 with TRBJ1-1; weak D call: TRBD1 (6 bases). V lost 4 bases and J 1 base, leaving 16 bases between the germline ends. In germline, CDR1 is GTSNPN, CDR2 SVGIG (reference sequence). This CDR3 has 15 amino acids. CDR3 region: CAWTPNRVRNTEAFF. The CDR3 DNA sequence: TGTGCCTGGACCCCAAACAGGGTTAGGAACACTGAAGCTTTCTTT.

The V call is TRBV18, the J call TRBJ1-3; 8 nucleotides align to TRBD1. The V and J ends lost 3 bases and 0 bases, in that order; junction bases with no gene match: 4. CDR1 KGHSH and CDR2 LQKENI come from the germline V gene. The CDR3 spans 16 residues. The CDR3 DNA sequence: TGTGCCAGCTCACCCGACAGGGGCTTCTCTGGAAACACCATATATTTT. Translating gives CASSPDRGFSGNTIYF.

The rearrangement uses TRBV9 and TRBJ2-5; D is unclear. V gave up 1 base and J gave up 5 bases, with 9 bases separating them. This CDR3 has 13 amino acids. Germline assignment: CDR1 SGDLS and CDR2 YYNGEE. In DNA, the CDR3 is TGTGCCAGCAGCGTAAAGAATACGGAGACCCAGTACTTC. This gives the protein CASSVKNTETQYF.

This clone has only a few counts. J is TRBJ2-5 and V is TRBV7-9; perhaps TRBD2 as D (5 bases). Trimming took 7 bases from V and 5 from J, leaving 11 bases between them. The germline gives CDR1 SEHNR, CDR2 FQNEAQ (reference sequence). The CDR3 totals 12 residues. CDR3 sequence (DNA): TGTGCCAGCACTGAGGGAGTGGAGACCCAGTACTTC. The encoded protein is CASTEGVETQYF. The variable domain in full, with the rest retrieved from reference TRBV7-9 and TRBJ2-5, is DTGVSQNPRHKITKRGQNVTFRCDPISEHNRLYWYRQTLGQGPEFLTYFQNEAQLEKSRLLSDRFSAERPKGSFSTLEIQRTEQGDSAMYLCASTEGVETQYFGPGTRLLVL.

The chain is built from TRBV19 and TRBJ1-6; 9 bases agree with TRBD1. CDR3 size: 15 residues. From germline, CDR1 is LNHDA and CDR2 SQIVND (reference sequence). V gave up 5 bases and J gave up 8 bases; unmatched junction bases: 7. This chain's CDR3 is CASSFSQGADSPLHF. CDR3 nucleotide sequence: TGTGCCAGTAGTTTCTCACAGGGGGCGGATTCACCCCTCCACTTT.

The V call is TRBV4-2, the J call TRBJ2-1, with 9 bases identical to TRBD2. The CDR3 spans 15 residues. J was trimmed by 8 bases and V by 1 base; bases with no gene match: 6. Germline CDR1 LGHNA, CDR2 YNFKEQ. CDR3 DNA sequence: TGTGCCAGCAGCCAAGGGCGGGAGGGCCGTCATGAGCAGTTCTTC. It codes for CASSQGREGRHEQFF.

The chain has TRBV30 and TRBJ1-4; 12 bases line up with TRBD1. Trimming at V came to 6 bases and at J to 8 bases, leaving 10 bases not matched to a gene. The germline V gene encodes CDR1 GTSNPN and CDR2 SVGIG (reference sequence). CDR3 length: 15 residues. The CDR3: CACQGTGGAQEKLFF. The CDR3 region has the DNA TGTGCCTGTCAAGGGACAGGGGGCGCTCAGGAAAAACTGTTTTTT.